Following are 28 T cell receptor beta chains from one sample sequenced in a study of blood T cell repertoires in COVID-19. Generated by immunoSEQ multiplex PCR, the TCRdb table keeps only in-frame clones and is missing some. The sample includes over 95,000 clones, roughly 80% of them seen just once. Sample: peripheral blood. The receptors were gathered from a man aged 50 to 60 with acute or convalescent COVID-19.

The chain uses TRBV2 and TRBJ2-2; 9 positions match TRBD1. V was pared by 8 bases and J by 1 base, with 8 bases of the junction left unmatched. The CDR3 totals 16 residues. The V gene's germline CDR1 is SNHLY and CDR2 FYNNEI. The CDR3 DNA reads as TGTGCCAGCGGAAGGCCGGGACAGGGGAACACCGGGGAGCTGTTTTTT. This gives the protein CASGRPGQGNTGELFF. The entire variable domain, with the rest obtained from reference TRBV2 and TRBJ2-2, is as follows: EPEVTQTPSHQVTQMGQEVILRCVPISNHLYFYWYRQILGQKVEFLVSFYNNEISEKSEIFDDQFSVERPDGSNFTLKIRSTKLEDSAMYFCASGRPGQGNTGELFFGEGSRLTVL.

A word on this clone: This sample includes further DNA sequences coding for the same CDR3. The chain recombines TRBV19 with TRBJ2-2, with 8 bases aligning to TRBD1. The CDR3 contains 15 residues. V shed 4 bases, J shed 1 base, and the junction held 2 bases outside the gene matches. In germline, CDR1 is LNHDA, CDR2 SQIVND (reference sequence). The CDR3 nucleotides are TGTGCCAGTAGTACTGGACAGGGGAACACCGGGGAGCTGTTTTTT. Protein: CASSTGQGNTGELFF.

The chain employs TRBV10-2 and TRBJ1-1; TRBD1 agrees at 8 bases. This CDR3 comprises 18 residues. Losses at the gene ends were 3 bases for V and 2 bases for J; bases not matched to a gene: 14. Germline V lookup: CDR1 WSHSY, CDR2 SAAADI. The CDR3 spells CASSDQGAWGQRNTEAFF. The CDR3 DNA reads TGCGCCAGCAGTGATCAGGGGGCGTGGGGCCAACGCAACACTGAAGCTTTCTTT.

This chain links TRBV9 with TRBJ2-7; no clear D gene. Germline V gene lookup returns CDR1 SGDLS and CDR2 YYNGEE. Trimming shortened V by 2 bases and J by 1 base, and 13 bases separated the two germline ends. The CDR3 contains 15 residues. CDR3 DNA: TGTGCCAGCAGCGTCGGCGGAGTAAGGTCCTACGAGCAGTACTTC. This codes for CASSVGGVRSYEQYF.

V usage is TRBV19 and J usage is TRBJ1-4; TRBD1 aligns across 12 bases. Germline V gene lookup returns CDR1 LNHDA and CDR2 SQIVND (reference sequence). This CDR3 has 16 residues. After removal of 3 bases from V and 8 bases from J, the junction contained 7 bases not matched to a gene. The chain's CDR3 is CASSMTVGQGAEKLFF. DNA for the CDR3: TGTGCCAGTAGTATGACCGTGGGACAGGGGGCCGAAAAACTGTTTTTT.

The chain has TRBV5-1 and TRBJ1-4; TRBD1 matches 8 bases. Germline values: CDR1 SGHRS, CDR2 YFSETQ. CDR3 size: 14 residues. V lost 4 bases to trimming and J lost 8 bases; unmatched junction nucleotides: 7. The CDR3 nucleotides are TGCGCCAGCAGCGGTGGGACAGGCCCCGAAAAACTGTTTTTT. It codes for CASSGGTGPEKLFF.

CDR3 sequence: CASTGPGQGYEKLFF. Here the CDR3 DNA reads TGTGCCAGCACCGGTCCGGGACAGGGGTATGAAAAACTGTTTTTT. The chain has TRBV28 and TRBJ1-4; 10 positions match TRBD1. V lost 7 bases and J lost 6; bases outside the gene matches: 8. Germline lookup yields CDR1 MDHEN and CDR2 SYDVKM. The CDR3 sequence is 15 residues long.

The CDR3 DNA reads TGCAGTGCTAGTGCCCATCGAGGGTTCTCAGATACGCAGTATTTT. As protein: CSASAHRGFSDTQYF. V usage is TRBV20-1 and J usage is TRBJ2-3, with D possibly TRBD2 on 5 matching bases. CDR3 length: 15 residues. V shed 3 bases and J shed 4 bases, with 17 bases lying between them. CDR1 and CDR2 from the germline V gene are DFQATT and SNEGSKA (reference sequence).

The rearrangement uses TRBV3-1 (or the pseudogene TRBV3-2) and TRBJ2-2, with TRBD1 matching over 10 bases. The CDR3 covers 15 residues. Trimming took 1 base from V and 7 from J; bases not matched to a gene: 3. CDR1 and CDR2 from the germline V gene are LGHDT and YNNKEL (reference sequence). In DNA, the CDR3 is TGTGCCAGCAGCCAAGGGACAGGGGGAATCGGGGAGCTGTTTTTT. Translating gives CASSQGTGGIGELFF.

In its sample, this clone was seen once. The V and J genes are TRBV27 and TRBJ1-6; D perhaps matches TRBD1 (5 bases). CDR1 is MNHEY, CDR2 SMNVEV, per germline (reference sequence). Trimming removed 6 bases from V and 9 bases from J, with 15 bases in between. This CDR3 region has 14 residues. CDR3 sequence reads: CASRASRDSSPLHF. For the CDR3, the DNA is TGTGCCAGCAGAGCCTCCCGAGACAGTTCACCCCTCCACTTT.

CDR3 residues: CAQGALNTEAFF. The CDR3 DNA follows: TGCGCCCAAGGGGCCTTGAACACTGAAGCTTTCTTT. The rearrangement uses TRBV10-1 and TRBJ1-1; a weak D match, TRBD1 (5 bases). Germline V gene sequence: CDR1 WNHNN, CDR2 SYGVQD (reference sequence). The V end was cut by 11 bases, the J end by 0 bases, with 10 bases between. The CDR3 is 12 residues long.

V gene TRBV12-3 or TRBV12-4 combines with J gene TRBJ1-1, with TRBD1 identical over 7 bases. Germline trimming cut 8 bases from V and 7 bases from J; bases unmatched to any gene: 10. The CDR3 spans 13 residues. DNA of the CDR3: TGTGCCAGCTCCCTCCCGGGACAGTTTGAAGCTTTCTTT. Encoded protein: CASSLPGQFEAFF.

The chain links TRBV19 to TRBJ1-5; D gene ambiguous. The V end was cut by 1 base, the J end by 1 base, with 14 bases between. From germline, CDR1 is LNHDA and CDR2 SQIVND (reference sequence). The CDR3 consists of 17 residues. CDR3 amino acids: CASSIGNKGGSNQPQHF. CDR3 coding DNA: TGTGCCAGTAGTATAGGCAATAAGGGAGGCAGCAATCAGCCCCAGCATTTT.

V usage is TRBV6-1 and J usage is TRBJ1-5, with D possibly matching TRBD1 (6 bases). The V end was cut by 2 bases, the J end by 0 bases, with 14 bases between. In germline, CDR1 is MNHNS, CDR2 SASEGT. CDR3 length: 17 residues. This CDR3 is CASSEPRSGVSNQPQHF. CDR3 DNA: TGTGCCAGCAGTGAACCGAGGTCAGGGGTTAGCAATCAGCCCCAGCATTTT.

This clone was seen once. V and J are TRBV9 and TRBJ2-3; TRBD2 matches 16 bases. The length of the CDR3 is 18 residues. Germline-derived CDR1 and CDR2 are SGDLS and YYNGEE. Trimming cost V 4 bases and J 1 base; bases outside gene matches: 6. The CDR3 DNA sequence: TGTGCCAGCAGCCCGGGGACTAGCGGGGGGGCTGGCACAGATACGCAGTATTTT. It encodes CASSPGTSGGAGTDTQYF.

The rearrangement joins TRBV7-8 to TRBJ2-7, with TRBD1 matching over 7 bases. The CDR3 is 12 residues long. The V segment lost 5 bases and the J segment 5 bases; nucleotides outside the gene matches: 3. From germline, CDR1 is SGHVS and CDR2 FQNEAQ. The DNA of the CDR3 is TGTGCCAGCAGCATAGGGGGCGACGAGCAGTACTTC. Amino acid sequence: CASSIGGDEQYF.

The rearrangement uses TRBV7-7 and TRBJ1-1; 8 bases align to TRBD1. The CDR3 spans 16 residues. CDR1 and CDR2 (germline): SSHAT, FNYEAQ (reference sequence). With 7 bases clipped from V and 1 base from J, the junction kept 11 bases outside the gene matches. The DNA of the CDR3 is TGTGCCAGCACCCCCCTCACGACAGGGGCGAACACTGAAGCTTTCTTT. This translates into CASTPLTTGANTEAFF. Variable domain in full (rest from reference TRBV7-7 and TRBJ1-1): GAGVSQSPRYKVTKRGQDVTLRCDPISSHATLYWYQQALGQGPEFLTYFNYEAQPDKSGLPSDRFSAERPEGSISTLTIQRTEQRDSAMYRCASTPLTTGANTEAFFGQGTRLTVV.

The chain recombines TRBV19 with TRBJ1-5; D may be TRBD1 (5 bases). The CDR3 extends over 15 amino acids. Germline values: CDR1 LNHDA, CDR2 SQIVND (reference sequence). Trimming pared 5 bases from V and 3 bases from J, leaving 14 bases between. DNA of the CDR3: TGTGCCAGTAGTTTCCCTGGGGCAGTCAATCAGCCCCAGCATTTT. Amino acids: CASSFPGAVNQPQHF.

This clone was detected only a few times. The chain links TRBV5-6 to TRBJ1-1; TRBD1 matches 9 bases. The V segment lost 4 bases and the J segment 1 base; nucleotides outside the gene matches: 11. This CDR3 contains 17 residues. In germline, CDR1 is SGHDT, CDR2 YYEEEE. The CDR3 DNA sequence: TGTGCCAGCAGCCCCCCCGGGACAGGGTTCTCGAACACTGAAGCTTTCTTT. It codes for CASSPPGTGFSNTEAFF.

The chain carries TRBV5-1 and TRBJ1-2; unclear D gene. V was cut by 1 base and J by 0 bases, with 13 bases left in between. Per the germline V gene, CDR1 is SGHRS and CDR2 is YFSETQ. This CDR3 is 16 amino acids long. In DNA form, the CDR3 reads TGCGCCAGCAGCTTGAGGCTAAACAGCCCTAACTATGGCTACACCTTC. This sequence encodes CASSLRLNSPNYGYTF.

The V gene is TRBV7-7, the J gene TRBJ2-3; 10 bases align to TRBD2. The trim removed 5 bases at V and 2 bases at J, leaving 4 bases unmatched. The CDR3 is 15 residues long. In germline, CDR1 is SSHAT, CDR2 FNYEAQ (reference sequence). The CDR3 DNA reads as TGTGCCAGCAGCCGGACTAGCGGCCCCACAGATACGCAGTATTTT. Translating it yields CASSRTSGPTDTQYF. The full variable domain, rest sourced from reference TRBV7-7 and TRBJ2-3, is GAGVSQSPRYKVTKRGQDVTLRCDPISSHATLYWYQQALGQGPEFLTYFNYEAQPDKSGLPSDRFSAERPEGSISTLTIQRTEQRDSAMYRCASSRTSGPTDTQYFGPGTRLTVL.

Here the CDR3 DNA reads TGTGCCAGCAGTGAACTGGTACAGGGGAATTCACCCCTCCACTTT. Its protein is CASSELVQGNSPLHF. The chain has TRBV6-1 and TRBJ1-6; 7 bases map to TRBD1. CDR1 and CDR2 from the germline V gene are MNHNS and SASEGT. This CDR3 is built from 15 residues. V lost 2 bases, J lost 7 bases, and 5 bases stayed unmatched.

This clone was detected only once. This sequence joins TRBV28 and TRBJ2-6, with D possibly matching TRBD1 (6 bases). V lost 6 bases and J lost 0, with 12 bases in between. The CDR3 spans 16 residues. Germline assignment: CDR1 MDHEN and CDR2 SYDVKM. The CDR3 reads CASRRGKSSGANVLTF. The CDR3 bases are TGTGCCAGCAGGAGGGGGAAGAGCTCTGGGGCCAACGTCCTGACTTTC.

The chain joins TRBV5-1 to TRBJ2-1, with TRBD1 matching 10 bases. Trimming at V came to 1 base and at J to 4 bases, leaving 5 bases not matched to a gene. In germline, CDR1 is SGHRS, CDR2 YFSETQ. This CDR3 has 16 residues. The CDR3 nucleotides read TGCGCCAGCAGCTTGTTCGGGACAGGGGTGTACAATGAGCAGTTCTTC. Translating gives CASSLFGTGVYNEQFF.

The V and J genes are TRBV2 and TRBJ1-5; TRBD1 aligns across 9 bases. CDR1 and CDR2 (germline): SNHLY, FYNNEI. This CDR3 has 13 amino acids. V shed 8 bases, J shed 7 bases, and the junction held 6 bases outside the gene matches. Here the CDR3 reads CASLGTGHQPQHF. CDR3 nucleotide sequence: TGTGCCAGCCTTGGGACAGGGCACCAGCCCCAGCATTTT. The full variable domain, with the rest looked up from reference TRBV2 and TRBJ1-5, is EPEVTQTPSHQVTQMGQEVILRCVPISNHLYFYWYRQILGQKVEFLVSFYNNEISEKSEIFDDQFSVERPDGSNFTLKIRSTKLEDSAMYFCASLGTGHQPQHFGDGTRLSIL.

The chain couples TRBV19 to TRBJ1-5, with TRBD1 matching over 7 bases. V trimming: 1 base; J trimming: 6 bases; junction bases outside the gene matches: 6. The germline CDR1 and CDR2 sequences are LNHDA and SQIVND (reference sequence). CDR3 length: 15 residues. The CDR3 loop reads CASSIAPGGGQPQHF. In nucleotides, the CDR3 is TGTGCCAGTAGTATAGCCCCAGGGGGAGGTCAGCCCCAGCATTTT.

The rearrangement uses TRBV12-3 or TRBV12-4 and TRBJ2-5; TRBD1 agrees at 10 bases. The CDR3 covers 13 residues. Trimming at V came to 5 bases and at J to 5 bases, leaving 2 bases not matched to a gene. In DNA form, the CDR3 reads TGTGCCAGCAGTGACAGGGGGCGGGAGACCCAGTACTTC. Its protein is CASSDRGRETQYF.

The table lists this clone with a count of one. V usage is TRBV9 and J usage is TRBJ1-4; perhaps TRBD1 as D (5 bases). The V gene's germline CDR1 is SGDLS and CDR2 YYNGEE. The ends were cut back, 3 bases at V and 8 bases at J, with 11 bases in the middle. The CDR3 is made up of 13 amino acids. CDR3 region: CASSAGSQEKLFF. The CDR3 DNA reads TGTGCCAGCAGCGCAGGGTCACAAGAAAAACTGTTTTTT.